The 10 T cell receptor beta chains given below trace back to one sample, sequenced in a study of technical replicates of blood from a handful of donors. Repertoires were generated with immunoSEQ multiplex PCR, while TCRdb's copy carries only in-frame clones and drops some. The sample records 55,000 to 80,000 clones, roughly 98% being singletons. The sequencing input was T cells isolated from PBMCs. The source is a human donor in good health.

This chain connects TRBV4-1 to TRBJ2-2; the match to TRBD1 covers 7 bases. CDR1 is MGHRA and CDR2 is YSYEKL in the germline V gene. J lost 7 bases, V lost 1 base, and 6 bases had no gene match. CDR3 size: 15 residues. The DNA of the CDR3 is TGCGCCAGCAGCCAAGTGGGGACAGTAATCGGGGAGCTGTTTTTT. As protein: CASSQVGTVIGELFF.

V and J are TRBV27 and TRBJ2-1; maybe TRBD2 (5 bases). V was cut by 5 bases and J by 4 bases, with 12 bases left in between. The CDR3 runs 14 residues. Germline CDR1 reads MNHEY; CDR2 reads SMNVEV (reference sequence). CDR3 sequence reads: CASSPWTGYNEQFF. The CDR3 DNA is TGTGCCAGCAGTCCATGGACGGGGTACAATGAGCAGTTCTTC.

The J gene is TRBJ2-3, the V gene TRBV7-2, with 10 nucleotides matching TRBD2. The CDR3 consists of 16 residues. V was clipped by 6 bases and J by 2 bases; unmatched bases: 8. CDR1 and CDR2 (germline): SGHTA, FQGNSA. CDR3 nucleotides: TGTGCCAGCAGTCCCCTAGCGGGAGCCCCCACAGATACGCAGTATTTT. Translating it yields CASSPLAGAPTDTQYF.

The V and J genes are TRBV30 and TRBJ2-7; 8 bases map to TRBD1. CDR1 and CDR2 (germline): GTSNPN, SVGIG (reference sequence). V shed 7 bases, J shed 1 base, and the junction held 12 bases outside the gene matches. The CDR3 covers 15 residues. This CDR3 is CAYFAPGQASYEQYF. CDR3 bases: TGTGCCTACTTTGCCCCGGGACAGGCATCCTACGAGCAGTACTTC.

This chain links TRBV25-1 with TRBJ2-1; TRBD1 is a possible D gene (5 bases). The CDR3 has 13 residues. Looked up from germline, CDR1 is MGHDK and CDR2 is SYGVNS. V was cut by 3 bases and J by 3 bases, with 6 bases left in between. The CDR3 nucleotides are TGTGCCAGCAGTGAGGACATCTACAATGAGCAGTTCTTC. Its protein is CASSEDIYNEQFF.

This chain uses TRBV18 with TRBJ2-6; TRBD1 matches at 8 bases. This CDR3 region has 17 residues. Germline values: CDR1 KGHSH, CDR2 LQKENI. Losses at the gene ends were 6 bases for V and 2 bases for J; bases not matched to a gene: 9. The CDR3 reads CASSRRQGLPGANVLTF. In DNA, the CDR3 is TGTGCCAGCTCCCGACGACAGGGGCTGCCTGGGGCCAACGTCCTGACTTTC.

This clone was recorded only once. The CDR3 reads CASSVAGTGFGLGYEQYF. For the CDR3, the DNA is TGTGCCAGCAGTGTCGCCGGGACAGGGTTTGGATTGGGCTACGAGCAGTACTTC. The gene calls are TRBV2 and TRBJ2-7; 9 positions match TRBD1. Germline V gene lookup returns CDR1 SNHLY and CDR2 FYNNEI. This CDR3 region has 18 residues. Trimming cost V 4 bases and J 3 bases; bases outside gene matches: 16.

CDR3 nucleotide sequence: TGTGCCAGCAGCCCCAGGGGGGTCTCCTACAATGAGCAGTTCTTC. Translated: CASSPRGVSYNEQFF. The chain couples TRBV7-9 to TRBJ2-1; possible D gene TRBD1, 7 bases. From germline, CDR1 is SEHNR and CDR2 FQNEAQ (reference sequence). This CDR3 spans 15 amino acids. Trimming pared 5 bases from V and 0 bases from J, leaving 11 bases between.

The V call is TRBV2, the J call TRBJ2-3; the D is unclear. The CDR3 consists of 14 residues. CDR1 SNHLY and CDR2 FYNNEI come from the germline V gene. V lost 6 bases to trimming and J lost 0 bases, with 10 bases between them. The CDR3 nucleotides are TGTGCCAGCAGGGCGTCGACTAGCACAGATACGCAGTATTTT. Its protein product is CASRASTSTDTQYF. Using reference TRBV2 and TRBJ2-3 for the parts outside the CDR3, the full variable domain is EPEVTQTPSHQVTQMGQEVILRCVPISNHLYFYWYRQILGQKVEFLVSFYNNEISEKSEIFDDQFSVERPDGSNFTLKIRSTKLEDSAMYFCASRASTSTDTQYFGPGTRLTVL.

The V and J genes are TRBV6-5 and TRBJ2-1; 9 nucleotides line up with TRBD1. The J segment lost 6 bases and the V segment lost 1 base, leaving 1 base of the junction unmatched. Germline V CDR1 and CDR2: MNHEY, SVGAGI. The CDR3 loop spans 14 amino acids. CDR3 sequence reads: CASSYLDRGNEQFF. The CDR3 DNA reads as TGTGCCAGCAGTTACTTGGACAGGGGCAATGAGCAGTTCTTC.